Detailed here is one TCR beta chain. Its specificity is not known. This sample stems from a study of cytomegalovirus exposure and HLA in healthy donors. About the research overall: Unique TCRs from HLA-typed donors, around 93 million of them, were held in an early data release. Whole-study findings and limits: As a later analysis revealed, most CMV-associated TCR beta chains appeared HLA-restricted. Prediction of most subjects' HLA-A and HLA-B alleles by TCR beta sequences was reportedly accurate.

In germline, CDR1 is GTSNPN, CDR2 SVGIG (reference sequence). Trimming cost V 2 bases and J 10 bases; bases outside gene matches: 3. The CDR3 totals 11 residues. The PCR contained 60 Vbeta and 13 Jbeta primers. Source study methods: A later analysis counted roughly 74 million unique TCR beta chains, about 10 million shared. Sequenced by immunoSEQ multiplex PCR; TCRdb stores in-frame clones only, minus some. V, J and clone size were drawn from that table, and D and trimming were deduced from the DNA. The repertoire holds approximately 180,000 clones, with 70% to 85% as singletons. The sequencing input was PBMCs. The rearrangement joins TRBV30 to TRBJ2-3, with TRBD2 matching over 7 bases. The sequence derives from a woman aged 25 to 39 in good health and CMV-seropositive. The CDR3 sequence is CAWSWGRAQYF. The CDR3 region has the DNA TGTGCCTGGAGTTGGGGGAGGGCGCAGTATTTT.